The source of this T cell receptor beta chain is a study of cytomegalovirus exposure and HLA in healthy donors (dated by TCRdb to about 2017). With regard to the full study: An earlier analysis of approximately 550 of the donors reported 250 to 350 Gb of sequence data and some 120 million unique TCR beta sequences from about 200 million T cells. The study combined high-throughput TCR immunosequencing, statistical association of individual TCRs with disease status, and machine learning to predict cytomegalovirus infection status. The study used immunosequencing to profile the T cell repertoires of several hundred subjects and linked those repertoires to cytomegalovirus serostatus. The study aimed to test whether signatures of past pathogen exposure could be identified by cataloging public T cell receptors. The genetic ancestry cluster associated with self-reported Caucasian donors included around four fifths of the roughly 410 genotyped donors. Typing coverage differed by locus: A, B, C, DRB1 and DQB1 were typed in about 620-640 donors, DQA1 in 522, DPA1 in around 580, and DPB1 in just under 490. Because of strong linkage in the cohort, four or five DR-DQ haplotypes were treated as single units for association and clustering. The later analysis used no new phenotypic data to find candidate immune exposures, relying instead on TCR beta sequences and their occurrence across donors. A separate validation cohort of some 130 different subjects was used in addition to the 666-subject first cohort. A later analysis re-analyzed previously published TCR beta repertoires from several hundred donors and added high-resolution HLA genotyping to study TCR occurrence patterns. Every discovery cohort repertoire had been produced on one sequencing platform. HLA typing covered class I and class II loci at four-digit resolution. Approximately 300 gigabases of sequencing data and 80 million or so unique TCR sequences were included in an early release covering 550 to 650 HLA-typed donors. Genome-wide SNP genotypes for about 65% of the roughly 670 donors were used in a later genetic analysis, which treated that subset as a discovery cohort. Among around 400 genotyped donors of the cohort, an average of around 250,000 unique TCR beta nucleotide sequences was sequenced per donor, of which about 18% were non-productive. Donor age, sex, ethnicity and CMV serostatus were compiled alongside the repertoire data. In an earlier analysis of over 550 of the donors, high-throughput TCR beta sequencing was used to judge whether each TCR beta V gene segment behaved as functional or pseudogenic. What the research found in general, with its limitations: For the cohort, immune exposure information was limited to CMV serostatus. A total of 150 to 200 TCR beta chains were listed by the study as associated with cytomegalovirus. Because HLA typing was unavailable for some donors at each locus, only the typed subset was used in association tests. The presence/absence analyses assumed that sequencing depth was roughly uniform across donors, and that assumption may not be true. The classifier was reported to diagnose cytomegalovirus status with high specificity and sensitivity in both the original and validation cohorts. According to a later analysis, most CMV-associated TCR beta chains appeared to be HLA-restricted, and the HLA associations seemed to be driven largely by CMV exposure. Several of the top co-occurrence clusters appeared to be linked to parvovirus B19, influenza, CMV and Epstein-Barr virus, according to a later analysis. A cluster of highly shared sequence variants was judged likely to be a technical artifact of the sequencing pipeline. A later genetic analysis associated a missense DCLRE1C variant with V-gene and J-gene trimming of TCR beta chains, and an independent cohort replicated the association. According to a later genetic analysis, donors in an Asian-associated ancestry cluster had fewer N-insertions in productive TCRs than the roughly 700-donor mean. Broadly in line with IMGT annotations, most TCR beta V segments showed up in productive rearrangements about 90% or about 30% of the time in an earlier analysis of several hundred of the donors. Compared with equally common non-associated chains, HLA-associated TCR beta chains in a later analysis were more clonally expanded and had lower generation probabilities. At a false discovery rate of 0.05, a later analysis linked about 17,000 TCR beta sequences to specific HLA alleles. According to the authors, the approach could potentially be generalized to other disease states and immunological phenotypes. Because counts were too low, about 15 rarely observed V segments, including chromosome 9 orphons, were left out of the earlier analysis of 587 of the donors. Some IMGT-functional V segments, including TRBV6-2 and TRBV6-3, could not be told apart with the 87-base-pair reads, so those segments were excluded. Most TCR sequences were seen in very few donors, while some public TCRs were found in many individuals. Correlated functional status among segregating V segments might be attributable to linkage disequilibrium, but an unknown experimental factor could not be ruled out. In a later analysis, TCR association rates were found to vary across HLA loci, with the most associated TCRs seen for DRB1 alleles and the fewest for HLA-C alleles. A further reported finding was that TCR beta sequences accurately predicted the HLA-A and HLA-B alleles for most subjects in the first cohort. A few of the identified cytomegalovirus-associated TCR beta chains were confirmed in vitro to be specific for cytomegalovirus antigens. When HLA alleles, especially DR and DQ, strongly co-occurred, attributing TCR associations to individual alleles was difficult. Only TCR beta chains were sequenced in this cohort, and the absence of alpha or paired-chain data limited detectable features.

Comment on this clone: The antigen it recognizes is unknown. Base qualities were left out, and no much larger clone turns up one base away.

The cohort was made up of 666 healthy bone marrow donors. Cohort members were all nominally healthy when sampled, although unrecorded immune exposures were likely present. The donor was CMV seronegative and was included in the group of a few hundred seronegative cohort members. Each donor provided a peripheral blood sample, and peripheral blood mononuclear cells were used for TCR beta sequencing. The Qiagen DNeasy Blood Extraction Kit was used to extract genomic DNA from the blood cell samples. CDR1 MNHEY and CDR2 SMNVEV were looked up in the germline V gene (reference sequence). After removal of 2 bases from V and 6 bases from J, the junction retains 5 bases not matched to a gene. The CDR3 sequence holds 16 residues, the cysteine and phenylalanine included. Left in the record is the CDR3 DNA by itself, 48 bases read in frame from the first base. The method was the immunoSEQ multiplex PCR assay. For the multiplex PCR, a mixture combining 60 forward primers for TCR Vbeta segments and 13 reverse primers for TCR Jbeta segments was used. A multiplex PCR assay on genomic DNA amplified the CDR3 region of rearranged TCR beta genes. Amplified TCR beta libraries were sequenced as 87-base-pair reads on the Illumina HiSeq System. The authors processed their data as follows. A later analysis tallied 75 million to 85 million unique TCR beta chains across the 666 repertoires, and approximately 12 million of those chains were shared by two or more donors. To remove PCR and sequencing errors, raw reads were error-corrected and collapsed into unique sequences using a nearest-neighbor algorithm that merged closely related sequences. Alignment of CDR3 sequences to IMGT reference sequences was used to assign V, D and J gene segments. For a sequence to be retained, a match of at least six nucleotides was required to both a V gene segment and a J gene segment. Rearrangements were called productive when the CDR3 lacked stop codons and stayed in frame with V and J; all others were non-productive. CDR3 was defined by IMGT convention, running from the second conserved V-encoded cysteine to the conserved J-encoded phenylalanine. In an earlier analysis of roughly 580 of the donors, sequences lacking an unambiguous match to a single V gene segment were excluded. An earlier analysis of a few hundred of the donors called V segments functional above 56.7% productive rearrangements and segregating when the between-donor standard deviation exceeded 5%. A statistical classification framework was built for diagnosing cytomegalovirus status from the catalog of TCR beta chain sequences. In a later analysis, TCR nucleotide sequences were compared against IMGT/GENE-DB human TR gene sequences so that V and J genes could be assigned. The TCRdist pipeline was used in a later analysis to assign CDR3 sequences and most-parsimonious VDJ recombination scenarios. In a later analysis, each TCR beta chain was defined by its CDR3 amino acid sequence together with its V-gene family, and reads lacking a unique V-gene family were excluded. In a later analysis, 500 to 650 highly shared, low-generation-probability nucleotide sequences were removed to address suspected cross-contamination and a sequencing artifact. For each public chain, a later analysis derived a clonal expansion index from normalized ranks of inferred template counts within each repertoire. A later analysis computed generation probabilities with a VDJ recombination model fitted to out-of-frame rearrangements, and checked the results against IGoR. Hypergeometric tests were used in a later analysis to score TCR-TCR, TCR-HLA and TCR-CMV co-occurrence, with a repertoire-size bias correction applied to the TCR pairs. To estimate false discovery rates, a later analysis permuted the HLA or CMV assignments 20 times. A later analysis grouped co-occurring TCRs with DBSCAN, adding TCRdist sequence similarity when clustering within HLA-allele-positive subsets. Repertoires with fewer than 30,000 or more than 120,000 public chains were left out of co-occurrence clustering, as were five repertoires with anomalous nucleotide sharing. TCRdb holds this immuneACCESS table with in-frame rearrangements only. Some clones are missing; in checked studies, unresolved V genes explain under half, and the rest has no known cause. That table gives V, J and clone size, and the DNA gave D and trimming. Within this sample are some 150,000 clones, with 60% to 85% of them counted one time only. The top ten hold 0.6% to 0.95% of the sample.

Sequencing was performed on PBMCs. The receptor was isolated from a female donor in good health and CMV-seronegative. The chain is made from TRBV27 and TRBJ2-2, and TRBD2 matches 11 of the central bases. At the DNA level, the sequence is TGTGCCAGCAGTTTAATAGCGGGGGGGGGTGCCGGGGAGCTGTTTTTT. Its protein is CASSLIAGGGAGELFF.